What follows is one T cell receptor beta chain and its context. Its antigen is undetermined. This specimen belongs to a study of vaccination effects on CD4 cells after COVID-19. Germline loops: CDR1 MDHEN, CDR2 SYDVKM. CDR3 length: 14 residues. J was trimmed by 4 bases and V by 6 bases; bases with no gene match: 5. In the ViraFEST assay, antigen-specific CD4+ clonotypes were identified by expansion after peptide-pool stimulation. Isolating CD4+ T cells followed around nine days of culture. Absence of prior SARS-CoV-2 infection characterized the vaccine recipients, who showed negative nucleocapsid antibodies. Study-wide points: After vaccination, at late timepoints, clones induced by infection and by vaccine contracted markedly.

Produced via immunoSEQ multiplex PCR; TCRdb's table is partial and in-frame only. Seen here are approximately 30,000 clones, around 75% observed once, and the top ten hold 22%. The chain recombines TRBV28 with TRBJ2-1; 8 bases agree with TRBD2. This TCR came from a human donor who received a COVID-19 vaccine. Sequenced material: CD4+ T cells from PBMCs cultured with HCoV-NL63 spike peptides, taken before COVID-19 vaccination. The CDR3 nucleotides read TGTGCCAGCAGCCGGACTAGCAGGTACAATGAGCAGTTCTTC. It is translated as CASSRTSRYNEQFF.